This T cell receptor beta chain appears in the sequencing data of a study of T cells in Graves' hyperthyroidism and ophthalmopathy. Germline assignment: CDR1 SEHNR and CDR2 FQNEAQ (reference sequence). V lost 4 bases and J lost 2, with 14 bases in between. This CDR3 has 15 amino acids. Findings and limits, study-wide: Blood also held most thyroid clonotypes expanded beyond 0.001.

TCR beta CDR3 sequences were amplified from RNA transcripts. Primed by the HTBI set, a first-round RT-PCR was run on the TCR CDR3. TCRdb itself ran the multiplex PCR reads through MiXCR, one entry per CDR3 protein. The sample holds about 740,000 distinct CDR3 sequences, less than 15% seen once. This clonotype was seen at least ten times. Its target is unknown. The chain has TRBV7-9 and TRBJ2-5; D not resolved. The sequenced sample consisted of blood. The sequence derives from a woman under 30 with Graves' hyperthyroidism. CDR3 protein: CASSSPLVQQETQYF. Written as DNA, the CDR3 is TGTGCCAGCAGCTCTCCTTTGGTTCAACAAGAGACCCAGTACTTC.